The T cell receptor (beta chain) described here comes from a study of blood T cell repertoires in COVID-19. Study in general: COVID-19 samples collected from the United States, Italy and Spain covered acute and convalescent phases. T cells, B-cell-depleted T cells, or PBMCs supplied cDNA or gDNA.

Trimming took 2 bases from V and 7 from J, leaving 11 bases between them. CDR3 length equals 14 residues. Germline V gene data show CDR1 as MNHNY and CDR2 as SVGAGI (reference sequence). Clones were sequenced by immunoSEQ multiplex PCR, and TCRdb holds only the in-frame ones, with some missing. The table has around 80,000 clones, approximately 80% seen once; the top ten hold around 4.8%. Specimen: peripheral blood. The TCR was taken from a woman in her sixties or seventies with acute or convalescent COVID-19. The chain is built from TRBV6-6 and TRBJ1-4; weak D call: TRBD1 (6 bases). In DNA form, the CDR3 reads TGTGCCAGCAGTTACGGACAGTTATTTGAAAAACTGTTTTTT. Translation gives CASSYGQLFEKLFF.